A selection of T cell receptor beta chains follows, all from one sample in a study of shared clonotypes between healthy human individuals. Measured with immunoSEQ multiplex PCR; TCRdb has only the in-frame clones, and not every one. The sample has about 1.5 million clones, approximately 98% seen once. The sample taken for sequencing was naive CD4+ T cells sorted from blood. These TCRs come from a man aged 25-40 years in good health. Both conserved end residues are part of each CDR3. D genes are given only for firm matches. Rows give clone size only sometimes, using once, few, many, or a class for an expanded clone.

v_gene,abundance,d_gene,j_gene,CDR3nt,CDR3aa
TRBV5-1,once,NA,TRBJ2-2,TGCGCCAGCAGCTTTTCTAGCGTGTACGGGGAGCTGTTTTTT,CASSFSSVYGELFF
TRBV29-1,NA,TRBD2,TRBJ2-1,TGCAGCGTGGAGGGGGGGCTAGCGGGAGGTTACAATGAGCAGTTCTTC,CSVEGGLAGGYNEQFF
TRBV2,NA,NA,TRBJ2-3,TGTGCCAGCAGTGACTCTACTAGCACAGATACGCAGTATTTT,CASSDSTSTDTQYF
TRBV6-1,NA,NA,TRBJ2-1,TGTGCCAGCAGTGAACCCTATAATGAGCAGTTCTTC,CASSEPYNEQFF
TRBV5-1,NA,TRBD1,TRBJ2-5,TGCGCCAGCAGCTCTGGCCTACCACCGGGACAGGGGTGGAACCAGTACTTC,CASSSGLPPGQGWNQYF
TRBV18,NA,TRBD2,TRBJ2-7,TGTGCCAGCTCACTGGGACTAGCGGGAGGGCACCGCTACGAGCAGTACTTC,CASSLGLAGGHRYEQYF
TRBV30,NA,TRBD1,TRBJ2-7,TGTGCCTGGAAGGTGACAGGGCGGTACGAGCAGTACTTC,CAWKVTGRYEQYF
TRBV28,NA,NA,TRBJ2-7,TGTGCCAGCAATTTTGGGGTGGGTTCCTACGAGCAGTACTTC,CASNFGVGSYEQYF
TRBV7-8,NA,NA,TRBJ1-1,TGTGCCAGCAGCTTAGCTACAGGCCGGAACACTGAAGCTTTCTTT,CASSLATGRNTEAFF
TRBV29-1,NA,NA,TRBJ2-5,TGCAGCGTTATCACGCCCGGGGAGACCCAGTACTTC,CSVITPGETQYF
TRBV10-3,NA,TRBD2,TRBJ2-1,TGTGCCATCAAGTACGTTTTAGCGGGAGGCGGGAATGAGCAGTTCTTC,CAIKYVLAGGGNEQFF
TRBV6-5,NA,NA,TRBJ2-1,TGTGCCAGCAGTCCTCTGAGACTAGTCTCCAATGAGCAGTTCTTC,CASSPLRLVSNEQFF
TRBV7-9,few,NA,TRBJ2-7,TGTGCCAGCAGTCCCCGGAACGAGCAGTACTTC,CASSPRNEQYF
TRBV27,NA,TRBD1,TRBJ1-5,TGTGCCAGCAGTCCCACCCGCGGGACAGATCCTAGCAATCAGCCCCAGCATTTT,CASSPTRGTDPSNQPQHF
TRBV19,NA,TRBD1,TRBJ1-1,TGTGCCAGTAGTATCTCCGGGACAGGGGGCCCTGAAGCTTTCTTT,CASSISGTGGPEAFF
TRBV20-1,NA,NA,TRBJ2-3,TGCAGTGCTAGAGCGGGGGATACGCAGTATTTT,CSARAGDTQYF
TRBV19,NA,NA,TRBJ1-1,TGTGCCAGTAGAGTAACAGAGAACACTGAAGCTTTCTTT,CASRVTENTEAFF
TRBV5-6,NA,TRBD2,TRBJ2-7,TGTGCCAGCAGCTTGAGGACTAGCGGGAGGGGACGCTCCTACGAGCAGTACTTC,CASSLRTSGRGRSYEQYF
TRBV6-1,NA,NA,TRBJ2-1,TGTGCCAGCAGTGAACCCCTAGTTCTGTTCTTC,CASSEPLVLFF
TRBV7-2,NA,TRBD2,TRBJ2-1,TGTGCCAGCAGCAACCTAGCGGGGGAGCAGTTCTTC,CASSNLAGEQFF
TRBV5-1,NA,TRBD2,TRBJ2-2,TGCGCCAGCAGCCCCTTAGGACTAGCGGGAGGGTTCACCGGGGAGCTGTTTTTT,CASSPLGLAGGFTGELFF
TRBV11-2,NA,NA,TRBJ2-5,TGTGCCAGCAGCTTACGGGGGGCGTCTGCAGAGACCCAGTACTTC,CASSLRGASAETQYF
TRBV7-2,NA,TRBD1,TRBJ2-7,TGTGCCAGCAGCTTTCTGGGACAGGGGGCCGAGAAGTACTTC,CASSFLGQGAEKYF
TRBV18,NA,NA,TRBJ1-2,TGTGCCAGCTCACCACCGGCAGAGCTAAACTATGGCTACACCTTC,CASSPPAELNYGYTF
TRBV7-2,NA,TRBD2,TRBJ2-1,TGTGCCAGCAGCTTAGAGGCTAGCGGGGGTTGGAATGAGCAGTTCTTC,CASSLEASGGWNEQFF
TRBV19,few,NA,TRBJ1-5,TGTGCCAGTAGTCTCTCATTCAATCAGCCCCAGCATTTT,CASSLSFNQPQHF
TRBV5-6,NA,NA,TRBJ1-1,TGTGCCAGCAGCTTAGGATCCTGGGGTGAAGCTTTCTTT,CASSLGSWGEAFF
TRBV11-2,NA,NA,TRBJ1-3,TGTGCCAGCACCCTGCAGGGTTTTTACTCTGGAAACACCATATATTTT,CASTLQGFYSGNTIYF
TRBV7-2,NA,TRBD2,TRBJ2-3,TGTGCCAGCAGCTTATGGCCGGGGGGGGATACGCAGTATTTT,CASSLWPGGDTQYF
TRBV25-1,NA,NA,TRBJ2-7,TGTGCCAGCACAGGGGTCGGCGAGCAGTACTTC,CASTGVGEQYF
TRBV19,once,NA,TRBJ2-7,TGTGCCAGTAGTATAGGGGGCATAAGCTCCTACGAGCAGTACTTC,CASSIGGISSYEQYF
TRBV7-2,NA,TRBD2,TRBJ2-7,TGTGCCAGCAGCTTCCCCTCTAGCGGGAAGAGCTCCTACGAGCAGTACTTC,CASSFPSSGKSSYEQYF
TRBV2,NA,TRBD2,TRBJ2-7,TGTGCCAGCAGTGAAACGGGACTAGCGGTAGTCGAGCAGTACTTC,CASSETGLAVVEQYF
TRBV7-2,NA,NA,TRBJ2-2,TGTGCCAGCAGCCGCCGGGGGGCAGCGAACACCGGGGAGCTGTTTTTT,CASSRRGAANTGELFF
TRBV5-1,NA,NA,TRBJ2-7,TGCGCCAGCAGCTTGGGGACATTTACCTACGAGCAGTACTTC,CASSLGTFTYEQYF
TRBV25-1,once,NA,TRBJ2-7,TGTGCCAGCAGTGGGTTTACGGGCTACGAGCAGTACTTC,CASSGFTGYEQYF
TRBV9,NA,NA,TRBJ2-6,TGTGCCAGCAGCGTTTCACTTGGTCACTCTGGGGCCAACGTCCTGACTTTC,CASSVSLGHSGANVLTF
TRBV7-8,NA,NA,TRBJ2-7,TGTGCCAGCAGCCCTGGACGGATCCCCTACGAGCAGTACTTC,CASSPGRIPYEQYF
TRBV5-4,NA,NA,TRBJ2-6,TGTGCCAGCAGCCAGGACAGCTCTGGGGCCAACGTCCTGACTTTC,CASSQDSSGANVLTF
TRBV5-1,NA,NA,TRBJ1-1,TGCGCCAGCAGCTTCGACCAACGGACAGCGGGGGCCAGCACTGAAGCTTTCTTT,CASSFDQRTAGASTEAFF
TRBV7-8,NA,NA,TRBJ2-6,TGTGCCAGCAGCCTCGCAAGTACCGGGGCCAACGTCCTGACTTTC,CASSLASTGANVLTF
TRBV5-5,NA,NA,TRBJ1-4,TGTGCCAGCAGCTTTAGCGACACGGTTCCGTTTTTT,CASSFSDTVPFF
TRBV7-9,NA,TRBD2,TRBJ2-1,TGTGCCAGCAGCTTAGGAGCGCTAGCGGGGACCTACAATGAGCAGTTCTTC,CASSLGALAGTYNEQFF
TRBV5-1,NA,TRBD2,TRBJ2-1,TGCGCCAGCAGTATTGGCGGGAGGGCAAATGAGCAGTTCTTC,CASSIGGRANEQFF
TRBV7-9,once,NA,TRBJ2-1,TGTGCCAGCAGCTCGGACGGAAGCTCCTACAATGAGCAGTTCTTC,CASSSDGSSYNEQFF
TRBV7-9,NA,TRBD2,TRBJ2-7,TGTGCCAGCAGGAATTCTAGCGGGATTTACGAGCAGTACTTC,CASRNSSGIYEQYF
TRBV5-1,NA,NA,TRBJ2-7,TGCGCCAGCAGCTTCCCGGGGTCCTACGAGCAGTACTTC,CASSFPGSYEQYF
TRBV28,once,TRBD1,TRBJ2-6,TGTGCCAGCAGTTTCCTCGGACAGGGGCCCCTCTCTGGGGCCAACGTCCTGACTTTC,CASSFLGQGPLSGANVLTF
TRBV19,NA,NA,TRBJ2-7,TGTGCCAGTAGCAAACTGGGGAACGAGCAGTACTTC,CASSKLGNEQYF
TRBV5-5,NA,NA,TRBJ2-7,TGTGCCAGCAGCTGGAGGTACGAGCAGTACTTC,CASSWRYEQYF
TRBV30,NA,NA,TRBJ2-1,TGTGCCTGGAGAGACAACGATGAGCAGTTCTTC,CAWRDNDEQFF
TRBV4-2,NA,NA,TRBJ1-1,TGTGCCAGCAGCCAAGATCTGGCCCCTCTGGGAGCTTTCTTT,CASSQDLAPLGAFF
TRBV10-3,NA,TRBD1,TRBJ1-1,TGTGCCATGACCGGGACAGTGAACACTGAAGCTTTCTTT,CAMTGTVNTEAFF
TRBV5-1,NA,NA,TRBJ1-3,TGCGCCAGCAGCTCGGGACACCTGGGGGGAAACACCATATATTTT,CASSSGHLGGNTIYF
TRBV6-5,NA,NA,TRBJ2-1,TGTGCCAGCAGTTACGGGAGTCGCACCTACAATGAGCAGTTCTTC,CASSYGSRTYNEQFF